This TCR beta chain was retrieved from a study of T-cell reconstitution after alpha-beta-depleted transplantation in children. The study, taken as a whole, reports: From surviving recipient T cells and thymic progenitors came the high day-60 TCRbeta diversity observed in some patients. At around two months after transplant, the alpha-beta T cells were reportedly derived from several hundred expanded clones that came from non-depleted graft cells. After one year, T-cell counts and TCRbeta diversity mostly came from new T cells.

A remark on this clonotype: Its antigen is as yet unknown.

Looked up from germline, CDR1 is SGHRS and CDR2 is YFSETQ. This CDR3 spans 16 amino acids. Deletions cut 4 bases from V and 0 bases from J, with 16 bases between. Using unique molecular identifiers, the investigators prepared the TCRbeta library. In TCRdb, the PCR reads were re-called with MiXCR into one record per CDR3 protein. The data show around 450,000 distinct CDR3 sequences, roughly two fifths seen once. The sequences come from PBMCs, collected before TCRalphabeta/CD19-depleted stem cell transplant. The sequence was collected from a girl aged 2 to 9 with aplastic anemia, due to receive a stem cell transplant. The V and J genes are TRBV5-1 and TRBJ2-5, with D perhaps matching TRBD2 (6 bases). For the CDR3, the DNA is TGCGCCAGCAGCCCCCGGGGAGGTGGTTACCAAGAGACCCAGTACTTC. Amino acids: CASSPRGGGYQETQYF.